Listed below are T cell receptor beta chains from one sample, sequenced in a study of beta chain features in type 1 diabetes. Libraries were prepared by immunoSEQ multiplex PCR; TCRdb keeps only in-frame clonotypes and omits some of them. Of around 150,000 clones in the sample, 9% to 10% were seen once. Specimen: central memory CD4+ T cells from blood. The receptors derive from a woman in her twenties or thirties with type 1 diabetes. The CDR3 runs from the conserved cysteine through the conserved F or W. A D gene is named only where the DNA matches it firmly. Size is omitted from some rows. Given values are once, few, many or a class for expanded clones.

d_call	clone_size	v_call	j_call	cdr3_nt	cdr3_aa
NA	few	TRBV2	TRBJ1-1	TGTGCCAGCAGCCCCCGGGAGCGCACTGAAGCTTTCTTT	CASSPRERTEAFF
NA	NA	TRBV5-1	TRBJ2-3	TGCGCCAGCAGCGTCTCAGATACGCAGTATTTT	CASSVSDTQYF
NA	NA	TRBV18	TRBJ1-2	TGTGCCAGCTCACCATCGATCACGGTAGATTCCTATGGCTACACCTTC	CASSPSITVDSYGYTF
NA	NA	TRBV27	TRBJ2-2	TGTGCCAGCAGTTTACTGGGGGCTGGCGGGGAGCTGTTTTTT	CASSLLGAGGELFF
NA	few	TRBV13	TRBJ1-2	TGTGCCAGCATCACCGGGGGACGAAACTATGGCTACACCTTC	CASITGGRNYGYTF
NA	NA	TRBV2	TRBJ1-2	TGTGCCAGCAGTGTGGGCGTCTCTGGTGGCTACACCTTC	CASSVGVSGGYTF
TRBD2	few	TRBV9	TRBJ2-3	TGTGCCAGCAAGACTAGCGGGAGTTCAGATACGCAGTATTTT	CASKTSGSSDTQYF
TRBD2	NA	TRBV9	TRBJ2-1	TGTGCCAGCAGCCTTACTAGCGTCAGCTCCTACAATGAGCAGTTCTTC	CASSLTSVSSYNEQFF
TRBD1	few	TRBV5-1	TRBJ1-2	TGCGCCAGCAGCTCCGGGACAGGGTTTGGCTACACCTTC	CASSSGTGFGYTF
TRBD2	few	TRBV29-1	TRBJ2-3	TGCAGCGTTGAAGGCGGGAGGGGGGCAGATACGCAGTATTTT	CSVEGGRGADTQYF
TRBD1	few	TRBV7-3	TRBJ2-3	TGTGCCAGCAGCCCAAGGGACAGTCTGGTTACGCAGTATTTT	CASSPRDSLVTQYF
TRBD2	NA	TRBV5-1	TRBJ2-1	TGCGCCAGCAGCCGGCAGTCTAGCGGGTTGTATGAGCAGTTCTTC	CASSRQSSGLYEQFF
NA	few	TRBV18	TRBJ2-7	TGTGCCAGCTCAGCAGGAGGAGCTATGGTCTACGAGCAGTACTTC	CASSAGGAMVYEQYF
TRBD2	few	TRBV27	TRBJ2-1	TGTGCCAGCAGCTCCTTGAGCGGGAGCTCCTACAATGAGCAGTTCTTC	CASSSLSGSSYNEQFF
NA	NA	TRBV28	TRBJ1-2	TGTGCCAGCAGTCCACCGGGGAGCTATTATGGCTACACCTTC	CASSPPGSYYGYTF
NA	NA	TRBV19	TRBJ1-1	TGTGCCAGTAGTGGACATCCGAACACTGAAGCTTTCTTT	CASSGHPNTEAFF
TRBD2	few	TRBV19	TRBJ2-5	TGTGCCAGTAGTATCCGACTAGCGCCGGAAGAGACCCAGTACTTC	CASSIRLAPEETQYF
TRBD1	NA	TRBV7-9	TRBJ1-1	TGTGCCAGCAGCTCCGGTCGGGGCACAGGGGTTGGGACTGAAGCTTTCTTT	CASSSGRGTGVGTEAFF
TRBD1	NA	TRBV15	TRBJ2-7	TGTGCCACCAGCAGAGGGGGGACAGCCTACGAGCAGTACTTC	CATSRGGTAYEQYF
NA	few	TRBV5-1	TRBJ2-3	TGCGCCAGCAGCTTGGGACTACCAAGGGCGCAGTATTTT	CASSLGLPRAQYF
NA	NA	TRBV5-1	TRBJ2-1	TGCGCCAGCAGCGCAGACTTGATGAATGAGCAGTTCTTC	CASSADLMNEQFF
NA	NA	TRBV7-3	TRBJ2-2	TGTGCCAGCAGCTCAATCGGAGGGTTGAACACCGGGGAGCTGTTTTTT	CASSSIGGLNTGELFF
TRBD2	NA	TRBV30	TRBJ2-1	TGTGCCTGGCACCCTAGCGGGAGGCAGTACAATGAGCAGTTCTTC	CAWHPSGRQYNEQFF
NA	NA	TRBV25-1	TRBJ2-1	TGTGCCAGCAGTGTCCCGGGAGAGCAGTTCTTC	CASSVPGEQFF
NA	few	TRBV7-3	TRBJ2-6	TGTGCCAGCAGCCGAATAAGGGCAGGACAGCACTCTGGGGCCAACGTCCTGACTTTC	CASSRIRAGQHSGANVLTF
NA	few	TRBV18	TRBJ1-2	TGTGCCAGCTCACCAAAGTCGGAAGGTTCCATCGGAGGCTTCTATGGCTACACCTTC	CASSPKSEGSIGGFYGYTF
NA	NA	TRBV30	TRBJ1-5	TGTGCCTGGAGTGACCAGGGGAGTCAGCCCCAGCATTTT	CAWSDQGSQPQHF
TRBD1	few	TRBV29-1	TRBJ2-5	TGCAGCGTTGGGGACAGGGGCCAAGAGACCCAGTACTTC	CSVGDRGQETQYF
TRBD1	NA	TRBV7-2	TRBJ2-6	TGTGCCAGCAGCCACGGGACAGGGTCCGGGGCCAACGTCCTGACTTTC	CASSHGTGSGANVLTF
TRBD1	NA	TRBV7-7	TRBJ2-3	TGTGCTAGCAGCTTAAGGGGGCAGAGCACAGATACGCAGTATTTT	CASSLRGQSTDTQYF
NA	NA	TRBV9	TRBJ1-1	TGTGCCAGCAGCTTGCGGGACACTGAAGCTTTCTTT	CASSLRDTEAFF
TRBD2	NA	TRBV4-2	TRBJ2-2	TGTGCCAGCAGCCCGGGACTAGCGGGCGGGGAGCTGTTTTTT	CASSPGLAGGELFF
NA	NA	TRBV30	TRBJ2-7	TGTGCCTGGCGCAGGCCCGGACAGAGAACCTACGAGCAGTACTTC	CAWRRPGQRTYEQYF
NA	NA	TRBV28	TRBJ2-1	TGTGCCAGCAGTTTTCCGGGGTCCAATGAGCAGTTCTTC	CASSFPGSNEQFF
TRBD2	NA	TRBV6-5	TRBJ2-1	TGTGCCAGCAGTTGGGGGAGCGGGAAGTACAATGAGCAGTTCTTC	CASSWGSGKYNEQFF
NA	few	TRBV29-1	TRBJ1-1	TGCAGCGTAGCTCAGGGGTTGGACACTGAAGCTTTCTTT	CSVAQGLDTEAFF
NA	few	TRBV9	TRBJ1-2	TGTGCCAGCAGCGTAGACGACAGCTATGGCTACACCTTC	CASSVDDSYGYTF
NA	NA	TRBV4-2	TRBJ2-1	TGTGCCAGCAGCCAAGATTTATCCAGGGCCTCCTACAATGAGCAGTTCTTC	CASSQDLSRASYNEQFF
NA	NA	TRBV6-1	TRBJ1-1	TGTGCCAGCCAAACAGGTGAAGTGAACACTGAAGCTTTCTTT	CASQTGEVNTEAFF
NA	NA	TRBV9	TRBJ2-3	TGTGCCAGCAGCGCGGGCAGCGGGCTTAGCACAGATACGCAGTATTTT	CASSAGSGLSTDTQYF
TRBD1	NA	TRBV19	TRBJ1-5	TGTGCCAGTAGTATTTTGACAGGGAATCAGCCCCAGCATTTT	CASSILTGNQPQHF
TRBD1	NA	TRBV28	TRBJ1-1	TGTGCCAGCAGTTCGGGACAGGGGGCTTGGAACACTGAAGCTTTCTTT	CASSSGQGAWNTEAFF
NA	few	TRBV18	TRBJ2-7	TGTGCCAGCTCACCACCGAGCCTGCTAGACGAGCAGTACTTC	CASSPPSLLDEQYF
NA	once	TRBV5-5	TRBJ2-7	TGTGCCAGCAGCTTGGTGCAGACCTACGAGCAGTACTTC	CASSLVQTYEQYF
NA	NA	TRBV7-9	TRBJ2-3	TGTGCCAGCAGCTTAGTTAGATCGACAGATACGCAGTATTTT	CASSLVRSTDTQYF
TRBD1	NA	TRBV5-1	TRBJ2-6	TGCGCCAGCAGCTCCGGACAGGGGGGGGCCAACGTCCTGACTTTC	CASSSGQGGANVLTF